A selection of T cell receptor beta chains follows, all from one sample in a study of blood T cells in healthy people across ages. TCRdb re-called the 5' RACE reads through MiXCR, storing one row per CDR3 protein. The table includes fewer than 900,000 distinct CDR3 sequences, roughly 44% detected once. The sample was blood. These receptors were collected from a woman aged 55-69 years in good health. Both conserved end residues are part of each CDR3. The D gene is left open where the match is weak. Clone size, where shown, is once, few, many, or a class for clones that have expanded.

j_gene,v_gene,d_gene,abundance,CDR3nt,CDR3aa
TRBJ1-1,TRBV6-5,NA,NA,TGTGCCAGCAGTTACTCTGCGAACACTGAAGCTTTCTTT,CASSYSANTEAFF
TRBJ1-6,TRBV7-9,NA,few,TGTGCCAGCAGCTCAGGGAGGGGTCGGGACACTTCACCCCTCCACTTT,CASSSGRGRDTSPLHF
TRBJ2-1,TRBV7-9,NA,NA,TGTGCCAGCAGCCGAATTCGACGTGGTGGAAGCTCCTACAATGAGCAGTTCTTC,CASSRIRRGGSSYNEQFF
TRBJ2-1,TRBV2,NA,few,TGTGCCAGCACCCTAAGAGGAGACAGCTCCTACAATGAGCAGTTCTTC,CASTLRGDSSYNEQFF
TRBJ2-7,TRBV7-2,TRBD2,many,TGTGCCAGCAGCTTAATTGGCGGGGGGGCCCCCTACGAGCAGTACTTC,CASSLIGGGAPYEQYF
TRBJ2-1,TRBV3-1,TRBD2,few,TGTGCCAGCAGCCAAGATTCAAGCGGGGGGTATTACAATGAGCAGTTCTTC,CASSQDSSGGYYNEQFF
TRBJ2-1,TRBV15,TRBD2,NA,TGTGCCACCAGCAGAGATCGGGTAGCGGGAGGGCATGAGCAGTTCTTC,CATSRDRVAGGHEQFF
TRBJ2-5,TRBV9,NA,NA,TGTGCCAGCAGCGTAGGAGGGCGAGAGGGGGAGACCCAGTACTTC,CASSVGGREGETQYF
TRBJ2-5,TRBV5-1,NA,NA,TGCGCCAGCAGCACAGGAGACACTCAAGGGGGGTACTTC,CASSTGDTQGGYF
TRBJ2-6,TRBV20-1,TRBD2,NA,TGCAGTGCTAGAGACGACGGGAGGTATTTGTCCGGGGCCAACGTCCTGACTTTC,CSARDDGRYLSGANVLTF
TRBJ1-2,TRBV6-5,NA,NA,TGTGCCAGCAGTTACGCCCCGGGAGGATATGGCTACACCTTC,CASSYAPGGYGYTF
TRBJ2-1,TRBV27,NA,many,TGTGCCAGCGGGGGTCGGCTGGGCGAGCAGTTCTTC,CASGGRLGEQFF
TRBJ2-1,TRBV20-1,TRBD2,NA,TGCAGTGCGTCAAGAGCGGGAGGACGATACAAGGAGCAGTTCTTC,CSASRAGGRYKEQFF
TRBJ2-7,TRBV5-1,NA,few,TGCGCCAGCAGCTTTGTCAGGGACATGAACGAGCAGTACTTC,CASSFVRDMNEQYF
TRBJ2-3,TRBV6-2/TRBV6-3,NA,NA,TGTGCCAGCAGTTTAGTTCCCGGCGACACAGATACGCAGTATTTT,CASSLVPGDTDTQYF
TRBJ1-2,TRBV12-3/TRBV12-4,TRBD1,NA,TGTGCCAGCAGTTTAACAGGGGGCATAGGCTATGGCTACACCTTC,CASSLTGGIGYGYTF
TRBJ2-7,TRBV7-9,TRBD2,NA,TGTGCCAGCAGCTTATTGCTTGGGGGGGGATCTGGCGAGCAGTACTTC,CASSLLLGGGSGEQYF